The rows below give T cell receptor beta chains drawn from one sample of a study of cytomegalovirus exposure and HLA in healthy donors. Here immunoSEQ multiplex PCR was the method, and the copy in TCRdb shows in-frame clones only, minus some. The data contain around 130,000 clones, more than 65% of them singletons. Source material: PBMCs. The receptor set was obtained from a woman aged 18 to 35 in good health and CMV-seropositive. Each CDR3 is given with its conserved first and last residue. A D gene is named only where the DNA matches it firmly. Clone sizes are given selectively: once, few, many, or a class where the clone is expanded.

J,D,size,V,DNA,CDR3
TRBJ2-5,-,once,TRBV27,TGTGCCAGCAGACCCCGGACAGCATCGGAGACCCAGTACTTC,CASRPRTASETQYF
TRBJ2-7,TRBD2,-,TRBV6-5,TGTGCCAGCAGTTACTCGACGGGGGGTTTGAAGGAGCAGTACTTC,CASSYSTGGLKEQYF
TRBJ1-2,-,-,TRBV2,TGTGCCAGCAGAATACAGGGAATGAACCTTTACACCTTC,CASRIQGMNLYTF
TRBJ2-4,TRBD2,-,TRBV25-1,TGTGCCAGCGGAGGGAAAGCGGGGGGTAGAAACATTCAGTACTTC,CASGGKAGGRNIQYF
TRBJ2-1,-,-,TRBV2,TGTGCCAGCAGTGGGGCATACAATGAGCAGTTCTTC,CASSGAYNEQFF
TRBJ1-1,TRBD1,-,TRBV19,TGTGCCAGTAGTGCCTCGACAGGGATGGACACTGAAGCTTTCTTT,CASSASTGMDTEAFF
TRBJ1-1,-,-,TRBV5-4,TGTGCCGCCGGGGAAGCCATGAACACTGAAGCTTTCTTT,CAAGEAMNTEAFF
TRBJ2-1,TRBD1,-,TRBV6-5,TGTGCCAGCAGCGCGACCCGGGACAGGTACAATGAGCAGTTCTTC,CASSATRDRYNEQFF
TRBJ1-1,-,-,TRBV5-1,TGCGCCAGCAGTTTTCGACAGCCGAACACTGAAGCTTTCTTT,CASSFRQPNTEAFF
TRBJ1-1,-,-,TRBV7-9,TGTGCCAGCAGCGTCGCATCCGGGTTGAACACTGAAGCTTTCTTT,CASSVASGLNTEAFF
TRBJ2-1,TRBD1,-,TRBV7-9,TGTGCCAGCAGCTTAGTGGGACAGGGGTTCGATGAGCAGTTCTTC,CASSLVGQGFDEQFF
TRBJ2-1,-,-,TRBV5-1,TGCGCCAGCAGCGGCGGGGTAGTCTACAATGAGCAGTTCTTC,CASSGGVVYNEQFF
TRBJ2-2,-,-,TRBV25-1,TGTGCCAGCTCCGAGGTTGGCGGGGTTGGCGGGGAGCTGTTTTTT,CASSEVGGVGGELFF
TRBJ2-3,-,-,TRBV7-3,TGTGCCAGCAGCCCCACCCGCGGCAGCACAGATACGCAGTATTTT,CASSPTRGSTDTQYF
TRBJ1-5,TRBD1,-,TRBV6-1,TGTGCCAGCAGTGAAACCGGGACAGGGCTTGTGAGCAATCAGCCCCAGCATTTT,CASSETGTGLVSNQPQHF
TRBJ1-1,-,once,TRBV23-1,TGCGCCAGCAGTCAGTCTAGGTACGGCACTGAAGCTTTCTTT,CASSQSRYGTEAFF
TRBJ2-6,-,-,TRBV2,TGTGCCAGCAGGGAGCAGGGGCCTGGGGCCAACGTCCTGACTTTC,CASREQGPGANVLTF
TRBJ1-6,-,-,TRBV10-3,TGTGCCATCAGTGCCACGACAGGTCAGCCCCTCCACTTT,CAISATTGQPLHF
TRBJ2-7,TRBD1,-,TRBV5-1,TGCGCCAGCAGGTCTGACAGGGCTTACGAGCAGTACTTC,CASRSDRAYEQYF
TRBJ1-1,TRBD1,-,TRBV27,TGTGCCAGCACGGACAGGGTAGCGAGTACTGAAGCTTTCTTT,CASTDRVASTEAFF